Following are 27 T cell receptor beta chains from one sample sequenced in a study of post-analysis software for immune sequencing data. Study conclusions and caveats: TRBV5-6, TRBV5-1 and TRBV20-1 belonged to a set of about 5 TRBV segments that were more frequent in patients than controls.

Incorporated into the TCR beta cDNA libraries were unique molecular identifiers, which served to reduce PCR and sequencing biases. MiXCR, run by TCRdb on the PCR reads, gives a single entry per CDR3 protein. The repertoire holds about 150,000 distinct CDR3 sequences, with 30% as singletons. What these receptors recognize is not known. The sequenced material came from blood. These receptors all come from a girl aged 5-17 years with multiple sclerosis.

This clonotype was counted ten times or more. The chain has TRBV3-1 and TRBJ2-1; 7 bases are a match to TRBD1. V dropped 3 bases and J dropped 6; count of bases not matched to a gene: 5. From germline, CDR1 is LGHDT and CDR2 YNNKEL (reference sequence). This CDR3 has 14 residues. CDR3 region: CASSQGQYGNEQFF. The CDR3 bases are TGTGCCAGCAGCCAGGGACAGTATGGCAATGAGCAGTTCTTC.

This clonotype was seen only once. J is TRBJ2-1 and V is TRBV7-2, with TRBD2 matching 8 bases. V lost 3 bases and J lost 4; bases outside the gene matches: 11. This CDR3 comprises 17 residues. Germline V CDR1 and CDR2: SGHTA, FQGNSA. The CDR3 here is CASSFAGTRDYYNEQFF. The CDR3 DNA sequence: TGTGCCAGCAGCTTTGCTGGGACTAGGGATTATTACAATGAGCAGTTCTTC.

Only a few counts were recorded for this clonotype. The rearrangement uses TRBV7-9 and TRBJ2-6; D may match TRBD1 or TRBD2 (5 bases each). The CDR3 contains 18 residues. Trimming left V 5 bases short and J 0 bases short, with 17 bases between. Germline V gene lookup returns CDR1 SEHNR and CDR2 FQNEAQ (reference sequence). The CDR3 region is CASSGLTGPSSGANVLTF. The CDR3 nucleotides read TGTGCCAGCAGCGGTTTAACGGGACCAAGCTCTGGGGCCAACGTCCTGACTTTC.

The chain carries TRBV27 and TRBJ2-3, with D uncertain. The CDR3 covers 13 residues. Trimming removed 6 bases at V and 2 bases at J, with 9 bases between. Germline V gives CDR1 MNHEY, CDR2 SMNVEV (reference sequence). In DNA form, the CDR3 reads TGTGCCAGCAGACCCACAAACACAGATACGCAGTATTTT. It codes for CASRPTNTDTQYF.

The chain carries TRBV5-1 and TRBJ1-6, with a weak D call TRBD1 (5 bases). The V gene's germline CDR1 is SGHRS and CDR2 YFSETQ. The length of the CDR3 is 12 residues. V was cut by 0 bases and J by 18 bases, with 13 bases left in between. DNA for the CDR3: TGCGCCAGCAGCTTGGACGGTCAGGGCCACCACTTT. Encoded protein: CASSLDGQGHHF.

The chain couples TRBV5-1 to TRBJ2-1; TRBD2 might be the D (5 bases). V lost 7 bases and J lost 1, with 15 bases in between. This CDR3 has 15 residues. Germline V gene sequence: CDR1 SGHRS, CDR2 YFSETQ. Here the CDR3 DNA reads TGCGCCAGCGCGGAGAGGAGCGGATCCTACAATGAGCAGTTCTTC. Its protein product is CASAERSGSYNEQFF.

In the case of this clonotype: This may come from a read error, since a much larger clone is one base off. The rearrangement joins TRBV27 to TRBJ2-7; maybe TRBD2 (6 bases). This CDR3 is built from 15 residues. Germline V gene sequence: CDR1 MNHEY, CDR2 SMNVEV (reference sequence). V gave up 3 bases and J gave up 4 bases, with 16 bases separating them. Here the CDR3 reads CASSLDGSPVYEQYF. CDR3 coding DNA: TGTGCCAGCAGTTTGGACGGGAGTCCGGTTTACGAGCAGTACTTC.

In its sample, this clonotype was seen many times. The chain couples TRBV2 to TRBJ2-5, with 8 bases that match TRBD2. V dropped 0 bases and J dropped 0; count of bases not matched to a gene: 9. The CDR3 spans 18 residues. The germline V gene has CDR1 SNHLY and CDR2 FYNNEI. In DNA form, the CDR3 reads TGTGCCAGCAGTGAAGCTTGGTATAGCGGGGAGAACCAAGAGACCCAGTACTTC. This gives the protein CASSEAWYSGENQETQYF.

The chain couples TRBV7-8 to TRBJ2-7, with 7 nucleotides matching TRBD1. This CDR3 contains 17 residues. The V gene end was trimmed by 0 bases and the J gene end by 6 bases; junction bases not matched to a gene: 14. In germline, CDR1 is SGHVS, CDR2 FQNEAQ. The CDR3 protein is CASSLARRETGFREQYF. CDR3 bases: TGTGCCAGCAGCTTAGCGCGAAGAGAGACAGGGTTCCGCGAGCAGTACTTC.

This clonotype was seen many times. The chain combines TRBV29-1 with TRBJ2-7; unclear D gene. Trimming removed 3 bases from V and 4 bases from J, with 10 bases in between. This CDR3 comprises 12 residues. The V gene's germline CDR1 is SQVTM and CDR2 ANQGSEA. CDR3 sequence: CSVDVTGYEQYF. In DNA, the CDR3 is TGCAGCGTTGATGTGACCGGTTACGAGCAGTACTTC.

The J gene is TRBJ2-1, the V gene TRBV14; D is unresolved. Germline assignment: CDR1 SGHDN and CDR2 FVKESK. Deletions cut 0 bases from V and 6 bases from J, with 9 bases between. The CDR3 covers 14 residues. In DNA, the CDR3 is TGTGCCAGCAGCCAAGATTTATCCCTCAATGAGCAGTTCTTC. This encodes CASSQDLSLNEQFF.

This chain connects TRBV27 to TRBJ1-5; the D gene is possibly TRBD1 (5 bases). CDR3 length: 13 residues. V lost 6 bases to trimming and J lost 5 bases, with 11 bases between them. Germline V gene sequence: CDR1 MNHEY, CDR2 SMNVEV (reference sequence). The chain's CDR3 is CASSLDRDQPQHF. The CDR3 DNA sequence: TGTGCCAGCAGCCTCGACAGAGATCAGCCCCAGCATTTT.

This clonotype showed up many times. The chain combines TRBV18 with TRBJ2-7; TRBD2 matches at 10 bases. V lost 6 bases, J lost 4 bases, and 6 bases stayed unmatched. The CDR3 loop spans 14 amino acids. Germline V gene data show CDR1 as KGHSH and CDR2 as LQKENI. The CDR3 DNA is TGTGCCAGCTCTCGGGAGACTAGCGGGTACGAGCAGTACTTC. Protein product: CASSRETSGYEQYF.

J is TRBJ2-2 and V is TRBV11-2, with D perhaps matching TRBD2 (5 bases). The CDR3 has 17 amino acids. Deletions cut 1 base from V and 2 bases from J, with 14 bases between. Germline V lookup: CDR1 SGHAT, CDR2 FQNNGV. The CDR3 region is CASSLGGWTPNTGELFF. The DNA for the CDR3 is TGTGCCAGCAGCTTAGGGGGTTGGACTCCCAACACCGGGGAGCTGTTTTTT.

This clonotype has only a few counts. This rearrangement joins TRBV5-1 to TRBJ2-7; a weak D match, TRBD1 (5 bases). V was cut by 4 bases and J by 2 bases, with 19 bases left in between. Germline V lookup: CDR1 SGHRS, CDR2 YFSETQ. The CDR3 covers 16 residues. The CDR3 region has the DNA TGCGCCAGCAGCCCGTTGGGGCAGGCATTCCCCTACGAGCAGTACTTC. This encodes CASSPLGQAFPYEQYF.

In its sample, this clonotype was seen many times. V is TRBV4-1 and J is TRBJ2-6; TRBD1 matches 9 bases. V trimming: 4 bases; J trimming: 4 bases; junction bases outside the gene matches: 8. The CDR3 extends over 17 amino acids. The V gene's germline CDR1 is MGHRA and CDR2 YSYEKL. CDR3 amino acids: CASSPGQGYSGANVLTF. The CDR3 DNA reads TGCGCCAGCAGCCCGGGACAGGGATATAGCGGGGCCAACGTCCTGACTTTC.

About this clonotype itself: A single base separates this from a much larger clone, so it may be a read error. The rearrangement uses TRBV12-3 or TRBV12-4 and TRBJ2-7; tentatively, D is TRBD2 (5 bases). The CDR3 spans 14 residues. Trimming removed 1 base at V and 0 bases at J, with 7 bases between. CDR3 coding DNA: TGTGCCAGCAGTTTAGACCGGGGCTCCTACGAGCAGTACTTC. As protein: CASSLDRGSYEQYF.

Note on this clonotype: This may come from a read error, since a much larger clone is one base off. The chain couples TRBV25-1 to TRBJ2-7; D is perhaps TRBD2 (6 bases). The CDR3 sequence is 13 residues long. Germline CDR1 MGHDK, CDR2 SYGVNS. V shed 3 bases and J shed 0 bases, with 6 bases lying between them. The CDR3 nucleotides read TGTGCCAGCAGTGACGGGGGCTCCTACGAGCAGTACTTC. Protein product: CASSDGGSYEQYF.

This clonotype showed up many times. The chain links TRBV4-1 to TRBJ2-6; 7 bases align to TRBD2. Unmatched junction bases numbered 6, after V lost 1 base and J lost 0 bases. Germline V gene lookup returns CDR1 MGHRA and CDR2 YSYEKL. The CDR3 is 18 amino acids. The CDR3: CASSQGLAAYSGANVLTF. The CDR3 DNA reads TGCGCCAGCAGCCAAGGGCTAGCGGCTTACTCTGGGGCCAACGTCCTGACTTTC.

This clonotype has a count of ten or more. V usage is TRBV29-1 and J usage is TRBJ1-5, with D possibly matching TRBD1 (6 bases). The CDR3 has 14 residues. V shed 6 bases and J shed 2 bases, with 14 bases lying between them. Per germline, CDR1 SQVTM and CDR2 ANQGSEA. Here the CDR3 DNA reads TGCAGCGTATCAGGGGATCATGGCAATCAGCCCCAGCATTTT. Residues: CSVSGDHGNQPQHF.

This clonotype occurred a few times. The chain employs TRBV6-1 and TRBJ2-5, with 13 bases fitting TRBD2. The end of the DNA is better explained by TRBJ2-7, so the J call may be wrong. CDR1 is MNHNS and CDR2 is SASEGT in the germline V gene. CDR3 size: 14 residues. As DNA, the CDR3 is TGTGCCAGCACCGAGGGACTAGCGGGAAGCGAGCAGTACTTC. Amino acid sequence: CASTEGLAGSEQYF.

About this clonotype itself: This may be a read error: a much more frequent sequence differs by one nucleotide. Here the CDR3 DNA reads TGTGCCAGCAGTAAGAGCTCCTACAGTGAGCAGTTCTTC. Encoded protein: CASSKSSYSEQFF. The V call is TRBV9, the J call TRBJ2-1; D is ambiguous. Germline V gives CDR1 SGDLS, CDR2 YYNGEE. This CDR3 has 13 amino acids.

The rearrangement links TRBV20-1 to TRBJ2-3; D is uncertain. The CDR3 length is 12 residues. CDR1 and CDR2 (germline): DFQATT, SNEGSKA (reference sequence). V dropped 6 bases and J dropped 6 bases, with 13 bases sitting between them. The CDR3 sequence is CSAAEGLDTQYF. The CDR3, as DNA: TGCAGTGCCGCAGAAGGGCTGGATACGCAGTATTTT.

There are a few counts of this clonotype. The junction differs from germline at one of its ends, possibly a read error. This chain links TRBV13 with TRBJ1-2; D is ambiguous. There are 14 residues in the CDR3. Germline values: CDR1 PRHDT, CDR2 FYEKMQ (reference sequence). CDR3 residues: CTSSLYPGNYGYTF. The CDR3 bases are TGTACCAGCAGCTTATACCCCGGGAACTATGGCTACACCTTC.

The chain uses TRBV5-1 and TRBJ1-6; the D is unclear. This CDR3 has 12 amino acids. Germline CDR1 and CDR2: SGHRS and YFSETQ. Deletions cut 4 bases from V and 12 bases from J, with 11 bases between. CDR3 DNA sequence: TGCGCCAGCAGCGCGAACTTTGGACCCCTCCACTTT. Translated, it gives CASSANFGPLHF.

This clonotype ranks as medium-sized. This sequence joins TRBV20-1 and TRBJ2-7; D might be TRBD1 (6 bases). The CDR3 length is 13 residues. V was trimmed by 6 bases and J by 2 bases, leaving 14 bases between them. CDR1 is DFQATT and CDR2 is SNEGSKA in the germline V gene (reference sequence). DNA of the CDR3: TGCAGTGCGTCCAGGGACATTCCCTACGAGCAGTACTTC. Translated, it gives CSASRDIPYEQYF.

With regard to this clonotype: Being one base from a much bigger clone, this may be a read error. The V call is TRBV20-1, the J call TRBJ2-5; 9 nucleotides agree with TRBD1. Germline CDR1 DFQATT, CDR2 SNEGSKA (reference sequence). The CDR3 consists of 11 residues. J gave up 11 bases and V 7 bases, and 8 bases lay outside the gene matches. The CDR3, as DNA: TGCAGTGGACAGGGGGGGAATGAGCAGTACTTC. Translating gives CSGQGGNEQYF.